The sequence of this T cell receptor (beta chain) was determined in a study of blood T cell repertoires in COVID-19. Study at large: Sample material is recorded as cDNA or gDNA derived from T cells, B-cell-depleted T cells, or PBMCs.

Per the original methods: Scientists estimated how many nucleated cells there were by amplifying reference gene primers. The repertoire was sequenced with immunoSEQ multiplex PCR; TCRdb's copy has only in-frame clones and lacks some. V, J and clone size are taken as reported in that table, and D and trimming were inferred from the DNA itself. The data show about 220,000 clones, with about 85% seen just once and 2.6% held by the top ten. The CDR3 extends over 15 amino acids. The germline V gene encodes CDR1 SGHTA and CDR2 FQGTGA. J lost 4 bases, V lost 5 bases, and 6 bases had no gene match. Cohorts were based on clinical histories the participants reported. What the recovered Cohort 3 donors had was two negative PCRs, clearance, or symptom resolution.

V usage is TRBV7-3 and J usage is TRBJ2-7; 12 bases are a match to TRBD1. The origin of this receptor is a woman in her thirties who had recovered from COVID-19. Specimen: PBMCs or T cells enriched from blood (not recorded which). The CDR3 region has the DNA TGTGCCAGCAGCGCGGGGACAGGGGGCAAGTACGAGCAGTACTTC. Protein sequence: CASSAGTGGKYEQYF.